This T cell receptor beta chain was identified during a study of identical twins. General study findings and limits: Beta out-of-frame sequences showed weaker excess twin sharing. Among out-of-frame alpha sequences shared by twins, low generation probability occurred in excess.

Regarding this clonotype: As yet, its antigen is unknown.

Unique molecular identifiers were present on cDNA, and template switching added a universal primer site. TCRdb re-analysed the 5' RACE reads in MiXCR, keeping a single row per CDR3 protein. Among hundreds of thousands of distinct CDR3 sequences listed, over 15% were seen once. V lost 5 bases and J lost 0, with 12 bases in between. The CDR3 covers 15 residues. CDR1 SGHKS and CDR2 YYEKEE come from the germline V gene (reference sequence). The sample was also linked to a second study, of T cells expressing NK-cell markers. That paper notes: The dominant NKG2C+ clonotypes represented about 1.0-7.0% of CD8+ T cells in over 5 donors.

Sequenced: PBMCs. This clonotype originated in a woman in her late teens or twenties in good health. The gene calls are TRBV5-5 and TRBJ2-1, with D maybe TRBD2 (7 bases). Written as DNA, the CDR3 is TGTGCCAGCAGGGGGGGGCGCAACTCCTACAATGAGCAGTTCTTC. Translation gives CASRGGRNSYNEQFF.